This T cell receptor beta chain was observed in a study of vaccination and CD4 T cells after COVID-19. Specified treatment: roughly nine-day PBMC culture with coronavirus spike peptide pools or control peptides (ViraFEST assay). Of note for this clonotype: The target antigen is unknown.

V lost 5 bases to trimming and J lost 5 bases, with 28 bases between them. Germline values: CDR1 SEHNR, CDR2 FQNEAQ (reference sequence). There are 19 residues in the CDR3. Sequence data for DNA of cultured CD4+ T cells were generated by the Oncomine TCR Beta short-read assay. TCRdb reprocessed the PCR reads via MiXCR and lists one record per CDR3 protein. The table lists around 18,000 distinct CDR3 sequences, under 40% of them singletons. Sequences were obtained from cultured CD4+ T cells from blood. This clonotype was obtained from a human donor with COVID-19. The chain carries TRBV7-9 and TRBJ2-1; D may correspond to TRBD1 or TRBD2 (6 bases each). The CDR3 region has the DNA TGTGCCAGCAGCCTACGACCTCGGGGGCCTAGCTCATTCCACAATGAGCAGTTCTTC. This sequence encodes CASSLRPRGPSSFHNEQFF.